The clone carrying this TCR beta chain was counted ten times or more. The record originates from a study of neurological immune-mediated disorders. There are 14 residues in the CDR3. J was trimmed by 5 bases and V by 1 base; bases with no gene match: 1. CDR1 and CDR2 from the germline V gene are SGHTA and FQGNSA. From the 5' RACE reads, TCRdb called clonotypes with MiXCR, one entry per CDR3 protein. The sample includes about 62,000 distinct CDR3 sequences, approximately 4.6% of them seen just once. This receptor was identified in a woman aged 45-65 years with multiple sclerosis. The specimen sequenced was PBMCs. This chain joins TRBV7-2 and TRBJ2-5; 10 bases agree with TRBD2. CDR3 residues: CASSLELAGETQYF. CDR3 nucleotides: TGTGCCAGCAGCTTAGAACTAGCGGGGGAGACCCAGTACTTC.